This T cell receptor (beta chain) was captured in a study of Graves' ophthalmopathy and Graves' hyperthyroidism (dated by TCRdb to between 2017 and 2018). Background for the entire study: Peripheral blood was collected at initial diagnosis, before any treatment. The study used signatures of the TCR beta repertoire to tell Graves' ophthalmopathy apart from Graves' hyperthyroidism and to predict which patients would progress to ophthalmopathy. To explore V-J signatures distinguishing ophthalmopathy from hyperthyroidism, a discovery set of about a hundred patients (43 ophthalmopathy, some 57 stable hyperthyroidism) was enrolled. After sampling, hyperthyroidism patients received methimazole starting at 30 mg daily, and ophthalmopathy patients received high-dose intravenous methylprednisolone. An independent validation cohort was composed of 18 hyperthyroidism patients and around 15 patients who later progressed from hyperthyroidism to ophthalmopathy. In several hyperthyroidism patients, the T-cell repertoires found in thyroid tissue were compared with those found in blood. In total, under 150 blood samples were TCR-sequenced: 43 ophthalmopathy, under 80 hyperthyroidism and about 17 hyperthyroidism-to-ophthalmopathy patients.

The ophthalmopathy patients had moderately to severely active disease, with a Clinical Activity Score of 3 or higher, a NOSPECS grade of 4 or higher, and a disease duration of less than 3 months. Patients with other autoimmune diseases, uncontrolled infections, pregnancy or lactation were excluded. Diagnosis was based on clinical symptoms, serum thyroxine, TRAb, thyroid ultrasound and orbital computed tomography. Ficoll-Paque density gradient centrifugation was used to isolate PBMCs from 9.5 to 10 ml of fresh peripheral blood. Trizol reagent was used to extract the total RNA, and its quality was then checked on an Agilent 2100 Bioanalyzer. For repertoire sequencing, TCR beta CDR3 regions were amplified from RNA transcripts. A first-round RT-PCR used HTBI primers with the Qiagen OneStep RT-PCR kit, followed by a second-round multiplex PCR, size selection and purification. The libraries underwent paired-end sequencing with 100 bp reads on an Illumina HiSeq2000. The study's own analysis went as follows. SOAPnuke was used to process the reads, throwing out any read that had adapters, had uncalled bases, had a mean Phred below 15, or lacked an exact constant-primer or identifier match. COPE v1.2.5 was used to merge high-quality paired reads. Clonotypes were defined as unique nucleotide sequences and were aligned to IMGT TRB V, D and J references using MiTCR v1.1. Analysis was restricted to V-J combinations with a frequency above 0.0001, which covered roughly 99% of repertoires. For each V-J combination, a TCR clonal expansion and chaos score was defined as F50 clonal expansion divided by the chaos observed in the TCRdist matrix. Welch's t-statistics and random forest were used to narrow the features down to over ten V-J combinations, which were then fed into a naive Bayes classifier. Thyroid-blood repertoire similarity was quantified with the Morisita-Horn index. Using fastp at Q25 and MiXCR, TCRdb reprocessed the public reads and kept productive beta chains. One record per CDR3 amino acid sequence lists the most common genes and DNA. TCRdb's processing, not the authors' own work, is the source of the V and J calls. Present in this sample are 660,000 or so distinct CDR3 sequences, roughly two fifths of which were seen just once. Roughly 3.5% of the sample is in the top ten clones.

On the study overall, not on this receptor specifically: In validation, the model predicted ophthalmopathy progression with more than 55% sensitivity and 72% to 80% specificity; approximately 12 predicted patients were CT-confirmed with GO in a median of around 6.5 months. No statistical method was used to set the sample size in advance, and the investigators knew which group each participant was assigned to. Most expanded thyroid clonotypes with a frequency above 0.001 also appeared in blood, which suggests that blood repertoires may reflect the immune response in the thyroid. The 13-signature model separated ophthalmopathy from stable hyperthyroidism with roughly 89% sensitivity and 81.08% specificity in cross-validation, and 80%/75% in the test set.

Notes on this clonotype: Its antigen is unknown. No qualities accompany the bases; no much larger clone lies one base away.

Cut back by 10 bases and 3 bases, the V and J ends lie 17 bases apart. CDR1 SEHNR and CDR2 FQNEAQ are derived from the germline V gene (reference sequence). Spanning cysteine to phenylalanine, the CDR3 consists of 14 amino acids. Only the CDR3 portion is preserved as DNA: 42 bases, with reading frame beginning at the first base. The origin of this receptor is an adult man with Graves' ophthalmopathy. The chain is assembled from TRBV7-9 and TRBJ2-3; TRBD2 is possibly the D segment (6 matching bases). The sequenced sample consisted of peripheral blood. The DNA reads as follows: TGTGCCAACACGGCGGGATTGGGGACAGATACGCAGTATTTT. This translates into CANTAGLGTDTQYF.